These 27 T cell receptor beta chains share one sample of origin, sequenced in a study of blood T cell repertoires in COVID-19. Here immunoSEQ multiplex PCR was the method, and the copy in TCRdb shows in-frame clones only, minus some. The repertoire holds hundreds of thousands of clones, 75% to 85% seen once, with 1.3% in the top ten. The sequenced sample consisted of peripheral blood. The source of these receptors is a woman in her 30s with COVID-19, enrolled during active disease.

This clone was seen once. The chain is built from TRBV27 and TRBJ1-1; D perhaps matches TRBD1 (5 bases). Germline lookup yields CDR1 MNHEY and CDR2 SMNVEV (reference sequence). Trimming shortened V by 3 bases and J by 11 bases, and 19 bases separated the two germline ends. The CDR3 covers 14 residues. CDR3: CASSFNVGGSGAFF. CDR3 DNA: TGTGCCAGCAGTTTTAATGTCGGGGGGTCTGGGGCTTTCTTT.

This clone was observed a few times. The chain joins TRBV12-3 or TRBV12-4 to TRBJ2-3; TRBD2 matches at 10 bases. This CDR3 has 13 residues. The junction had 6 bases not matched to a gene; V was cut back by 7 bases and J by 8 bases. CDR3 protein: CASTLLAGATQYF. CDR3 DNA: TGTGCCAGCACCCTTCTAGCGGGGGCTACGCAGTATTTT.

The chain has TRBV19 and TRBJ1-5; 10 bases fit TRBD1. There are 16 residues in the CDR3. V dropped 9 bases and J dropped 7; count of bases not matched to a gene: 15. Germline V lookup: CDR1 LNHDA, CDR2 SQIVND (reference sequence). The CDR3, as DNA: TGTGCCAGCCCCCCTCCCGGGACAGGGGCCATCCAGCCCCAGCATTTT. Residues: CASPPPGTGAIQPQHF.

This clone is a singleton in its sample. This chain joins TRBV6-2 or TRBV6-3 and TRBJ2-7, with 8 bases matching TRBD2. The germline CDR1 and CDR2 sequences are MNHEY and SVGEGT. V shed 2 bases, J shed 2 bases, and the junction held 5 bases outside the gene matches. This CDR3 spans 15 amino acids. The CDR3 DNA follows: TGTGCCAGCAGTTACATGGGAGCGGGGGCCTACGAGCAGTACTTC. Its translation is CASSYMGAGAYEQYF.

In this sample, this clone turned up a few times. This rearrangement joins TRBV6-2 or TRBV6-3 to TRBJ1-4; no reliable D call. Germline CDR1 MNHEY, CDR2 SVGEGT. Between the trimmed V and J ends, which lost 2 bases and 7 bases, there was a span of 11 bases. This CDR3 region has 14 residues. In DNA, the CDR3 is TGTGCCAGCAGTTACGGTGGAGTTGGTGAAAAACTGTTTTTT. As protein: CASSYGGVGEKLFF.

This chain links TRBV27 with TRBJ1-5; D gene ambiguous. The CDR3 is 15 amino acids. V was pared by 0 bases and J by 2 bases, with 8 bases between. Germline V gene data show CDR1 as MNHEY and CDR2 as SMNVEV (reference sequence). CDR3 region: CASSLSTGRNQPQHF. The CDR3, as DNA: TGTGCCAGCAGTTTATCGACGGGTCGCAATCAGCCCCAGCATTTT.

This sequence joins TRBV11-3 and TRBJ2-7; 7 nucleotides line up with TRBD2. CDR1 and CDR2 (germline): SGHNT, YENEEA. The V and J ends lost 4 bases and 5 bases, in that order; junction bases with no gene match: 11. The CDR3 extends over 15 amino acids. The CDR3 sequence is CASSSRLAPLHEQYF. The CDR3 DNA reads as TGTGCCAGCAGCTCCAGACTAGCTCCCCTCCACGAGCAGTACTTC.

This clone appeared once. This chain uses TRBV7-9 with TRBJ1-4; the D gene is possibly TRBD1 (6 bases). CDR1 and CDR2 (germline): SEHNR, FQNEAQ (reference sequence). Trimming removed 3 bases at V and 0 bases at J, with 14 bases between. This CDR3 has 17 amino acids. CDR3 residues: CASSLGAGAATNEKLFF. The CDR3 region has the DNA TGTGCCAGCAGCTTGGGCGCGGGGGCTGCAACTAATGAAAAACTGTTTTTT.

V and J are TRBV7-9 and TRBJ1-2; TRBD1 agrees at 8 bases. Looked up from germline, CDR1 is SEHNR and CDR2 is FQNEAQ (reference sequence). This CDR3 comprises 14 residues. V lost 5 bases and J lost 4; bases outside the gene matches: 6. The CDR3 bases are TGTGCCAGCAGCGTTGGACAGGGAACCTATGGCTACACCTTC. This codes for CASSVGQGTYGYTF.

J is TRBJ1-1 and V is TRBV7-2; TRBD1 might be the D (5 bases). V gave up 6 bases and J gave up 9 bases, with 17 bases separating them. This CDR3 contains 13 residues. CDR1 is SGHTA, CDR2 FQGNSA, per germline. The CDR3 loop reads CASSYSRGNQAFF. The CDR3, as DNA: TGTGCCAGCAGTTATAGCCGGGGGAATCAAGCTTTCTTT.

The V call is TRBV10-3, the J call TRBJ2-2, with D perhaps matching TRBD1 (6 bases). V was shortened by 8 bases and J by 0 bases, with 10 bases between the two germline ends. There are 14 residues in the CDR3. CDR1 is ENHRY, CDR2 SYGVKD, per germline. This chain's CDR3 is CAIPGESNTGELFF. DNA for the CDR3: TGTGCCATCCCAGGGGAGTCGAACACCGGGGAGCTGTTTTTT.

In its sample, this clone was seen a few times. The genes are TRBV6-6 and TRBJ1-5, with D perhaps TRBD1 (5 bases). The CDR3 consists of 15 residues. Germline V gene data show CDR1 as MNHNY and CDR2 as SVGAGI (reference sequence). Deletions cut 2 bases from V and 2 bases from J, with 10 bases between. The DNA for the CDR3 is TGTGCCAGCAGTTACGGGGAAGGGGGCAATCAGCCCCAGCATTTT. Protein sequence: CASSYGEGGNQPQHF.

The chain carries TRBV30 and TRBJ2-1, with TRBD1 identical over 7 bases. The CDR3 consists of 16 residues. Germline values: CDR1 GTSNPN, CDR2 SVGIG (reference sequence). With V trimmed by 1 base and J by 8 bases, 14 bases remained unmatched. The CDR3: CAWSGLWTGGADEQFF. CDR3 DNA sequence: TGTGCCTGGAGTGGACTGTGGACAGGTGGCGCGGATGAGCAGTTCTTC.

This rearrangement joins TRBV5-6 to TRBJ1-2; D might be TRBD1 (6 bases). The germline CDR1 and CDR2 sequences are SGHDT and YYEEEE. Trimming shortened V by 2 bases and J by 6 bases, and 17 bases separated the two germline ends. This CDR3 is 15 amino acids long. The CDR3 sequence: CASSFRGGRPHGYTF. The CDR3, as DNA: TGTGCCAGCAGCTTCAGGGGCGGACGACCCCATGGCTACACCTTC. The full variable domain, rest sourced from reference TRBV5-6 and TRBJ1-2, is DAGVTQSPTHLIKTRGQQVTLRCSPKSGHDTVSWYQQALGQGPQFIFQYYEEEERQRGNFPDRFSGHQFPNYSSELNVNALLLGDSALYLCASSFRGGRPHGYTFGSGTRLTVV.

This chain links TRBV13 with TRBJ2-7; 8 positions match TRBD2. Germline lookup yields CDR1 PRHDT and CDR2 FYEKMQ (reference sequence). V lost 3 bases, J lost 7 bases, and 11 bases stayed unmatched. This CDR3 spans 15 amino acids. The CDR3 nucleotides read TGTGCCAGCAGCTTGAGCAGCGGGAGAATGGGGGAGCAGTACTTC. Protein product: CASSLSSGRMGEQYF.

The V call is TRBV28, the J call TRBJ2-7; D not certain. The germline gives CDR1 MDHEN, CDR2 SYDVKM. Trimming pared 10 bases from V and 6 bases from J, leaving 13 bases between. This CDR3 contains 11 residues. The CDR3 is CATFSGLEQYF. The CDR3 region has the DNA TGTGCCACCTTCTCTGGCCTCGAGCAGTACTTC.

The chain has TRBV7-2 and TRBJ2-3, with D perhaps matching TRBD2 (5 bases). Between the trimmed V and J ends, which lost 5 bases and 1 base, there was a span of 13 bases. This CDR3 comprises 15 residues. In germline, CDR1 is SGHTA, CDR2 FQGNSA. For the CDR3, the DNA is TGTGCCAGCAGCCACGGAGGCTACCGCACAGATACGCAGTATTTT. Its translation is CASSHGGYRTDTQYF. The full variable domain, in which reference TRBV7-2 and TRBJ2-3 provide the parts outside the CDR3, is GAGVSQSPSNKVTEKGKDVELRCDPISGHTALYWYRQSLGQGLEFLIYFQGNSAPDKSGLPSDRFSAERTGGSVSTLTIQRTQQEDSAVYLCASSHGGYRTDTQYFGPGTRLTVL.

This clone showed up just a few times. CDR3 protein: CASSPRGLTGELFF. DNA for the CDR3: TGTGCCAGCAGCCCAAGAGGGCTTACCGGGGAGCTGTTTTTT. The chain uses TRBV3-1 (or the pseudogene TRBV3-2) and TRBJ2-2; D is possibly TRBD2 (5 bases). CDR1 LGHDT and CDR2 YNNKEL come from the germline V gene (reference sequence). The V gene lost 4 bases and the J gene lost 5 bases, with 11 bases spanning the gap. The CDR3 covers 14 residues.

This rearrangement joins TRBV29-1 to TRBJ1-2; 9 positions agree with TRBD1. Germline assignment: CDR1 SQVTM and CDR2 ANQGSEA. The CDR3 sequence is 13 residues long. J was trimmed by 2 bases and V by 5 bases; bases with no gene match: 3. This chain's CDR3 is CSVSTGGNYGYTF. CDR3 DNA: TGCAGCGTTTCGACAGGGGGGAACTATGGCTACACCTTC.

J is TRBJ2-6 and V is TRBV4-3, with D unresolved. The CDR3 spans 15 residues. V lost 4 bases and J lost 2, with 9 bases in between. Looked up from germline, CDR1 is LGHNA and CDR2 is YSLEER. The CDR3 DNA follows: TGCGCCAGCAGCCTCGACTTGGCTGGGGCCAACGTCCTGACTTTC. It yields the protein CASSLDLAGANVLTF.

This rearrangement joins TRBV13 to TRBJ2-5; 8 bases are shared with TRBD1. V was pared by 3 bases and J by 0 bases, with 3 bases of the junction left unmatched. CDR1 is PRHDT, CDR2 FYEKMQ, per germline (reference sequence). The CDR3 loop spans 15 amino acids. The CDR3 nucleotides are TGTGCCAGCAGCTTGAAGACAGGGGACCAAGAGACCCAGTACTTC. It translates to CASSLKTGDQETQYF.

The genes are TRBV4-3 and TRBJ2-1; D possibly corresponds to TRBD2 (6 bases). Germline loops: CDR1 LGHNA, CDR2 YSLEER. Trimming cost V 0 bases and J 0 bases, with 9 bases left between them. This CDR3 comprises 16 residues. The CDR3 coding sequence is TGCGCCAGCAGCCAAGATCCCGGGGGCTCCTACAATGAGCAGTTCTTC. It translates to CASSQDPGGSYNEQFF.

CDR3 sequence: CASSFSGAGGNTIYF. The CDR3 DNA reads as TGTGCCAGCAGTTTTTCAGGGGCTGGCGGAAACACCATATATTTT. This rearrangement joins TRBV27 to TRBJ1-3; a possible D gene is TRBD1 (6 bases). V was clipped by 3 bases and J by 4 bases, with 13 bases between them. The germline CDR1 and CDR2 sequences are MNHEY and SMNVEV (reference sequence). The CDR3 runs to 15 residues.

The chain combines TRBV7-9 with TRBJ1-2, with D maybe TRBD1 (6 bases). Trimming removed 10 bases from V and 8 bases from J, with 29 bases in between. The CDR3 has 16 residues. The germline V gene has CDR1 SEHNR and CDR2 FQNEAQ (reference sequence). In nucleotides, the CDR3 is TGTGCCACCTCCCAGGACAGATCCATTGAAAGAGGAGGCTACACCTTC. It yields the protein CATSQDRSIERGGYTF.

The chain is built from TRBV7-2 and TRBJ2-7; D may be TRBD1 (5 bases). From germline, CDR1 is SGHTA and CDR2 FQGNSA. The CDR3 contains 12 residues. Trimming took 6 bases from V and 4 from J, leaving 10 bases between them. The CDR3 here is CASSPRVYEQYF. CDR3 sequence (DNA): TGTGCCAGCAGTCCCAGGGTTTACGAGCAGTACTTC.

This chain uses TRBV7-9 with TRBJ2-1; D is possibly TRBD2 (6 bases). V gave up 6 bases and J gave up 6 bases, with 24 bases separating them. This CDR3 is built from 17 residues. Germline assignment: CDR1 SEHNR and CDR2 FQNEAQ (reference sequence). In nucleotides, the CDR3 is TGTGCCAGCAGTTCCCCGGGACTCCGGCGAAGGAGCAATGAGCAGTTCTTC. This encodes CASSSPGLRRRSNEQFF.

The chain couples TRBV2 to TRBJ2-1; the match to TRBD2 covers 9 bases. V lost 0 bases to trimming and J lost 8 bases; unmatched junction nucleotides: 8. CDR3 length: 16 amino acids. Germline CDR1 reads SNHLY; CDR2 reads FYNNEI. The CDR3 DNA follows: TGTGCCAGCAGTGAAGCTCCCCAGCGGGGGGTCCATGAGCAGTTCTTC. It is translated as CASSEAPQRGVHEQFF. Using reference TRBV2 and TRBJ2-1 for the parts outside the CDR3, the full variable domain is EPEVTQTPSHQVTQMGQEVILRCVPISNHLYFYWYRQILGQKVEFLVSFYNNEISEKSEIFDDQFSVERPDGSNFTLKIRSTKLEDSAMYFCASSEAPQRGVHEQFFGPGTRLTVL.